These T cell receptor beta chains were read from a single sample in a study of cytomegalovirus exposure and HLA in healthy donors. The data were produced by immunoSEQ multiplex PCR, yet TCRdb's version contains in-frame clones alone and is incomplete. Of about 150,000 clones listed, 75% to 85% were seen once; the top ten hold 7.5% to 9%. Sequenced sample: PBMCs. Receptors originate from a man under 40 in good health and CMV-seropositive. Each CDR3 is given with its conserved first and last residue.

V,J,length,CDR3
TRBV2,TRBJ2-2,14,CASRWTETTGELFF
TRBV27,TRBJ2-3,15,CASSNTGGLTIGQYF
TRBV29-1,TRBJ2-1,16,CSVMVGGGPSYNEQFF
TRBV5-1,TRBJ2-7,14,CASSFGTGPYEQYF
TRBV4-3,TRBJ2-3,16,CASSQELAGGVDTQYF
TRBV10-3,TRBJ1-1,13,CAIQDRWNTEAFF
TRBV6-5,TRBJ1-6,16,CASSYGPGVFNSPLHF
TRBV27,TRBJ2-1,15,CASSLQGGTYNEQFF
TRBV29-1,TRBJ1-2,14,CSVGGAGGPYGYTF
TRBV6-1,TRBJ1-3,15,CASATGSGSGNTIYF
TRBV5-8,TRBJ2-7,15,CASSPPIQASDEQYF
TRBV7-2,TRBJ1-4,17,CASSLGGAGGAFEKLFF
TRBV19,TRBJ1-1,13,CASRDRENTEAFF
TRBV28,TRBJ2-1,15,CASSTPGLANHEQFF
TRBV9,TRBJ2-3,16,CASSVEGVTSTDTQYF
TRBV5-4,TRBJ1-2,15,CASSPEMQGNYGYTF
TRBV27,TRBJ1-5,16,CASSQWDRGTNQPQHF
TRBV6-5,TRBJ1-3,16,CASSSSRQFSGNTIYF
TRBV11-2,TRBJ2-1,15,CASSAGLRTGDEQFF
TRBV28,TRBJ1-2,16,CASSLHSGAFGNGYTF
TRBV27,TRBJ2-7,15,CASSRTSGGAYEQYF
TRBV7-8,TRBJ1-4,15,CASSQQGWAFEKLFF
TRBV5-1,TRBJ1-1,16,CASSSSRDTGNTEAFF
TRBV10-3,TRBJ1-4,15,CAISERDRGNEKLFF